What follows are 24 T cell receptor beta chains derived from one specimen sequenced in a study of cytomegalovirus exposure and HLA in healthy donors. PCR amplification relied on 60 Vbeta primers (plus 13 Jbeta primers). Assay: immunoSEQ multiplex PCR; the TCRdb copy retains only in-frame clones and omits some. The sample holds 180,000 or so clones, over 75% seen once. Sequencing was performed on PBMCs. All receptors derive from a woman in her 30s in good health and CMV-seronegative.

The gene calls are TRBV6-5 and TRBJ1-2, with TRBD1 matching 8 bases. Losses at the gene ends were 6 bases for V and 7 bases for J; bases not matched to a gene: 4. Germline V gives CDR1 MNHEY, CDR2 SVGAGI. CDR3 size: 12 residues. CDR3 sequence reads: CASRGQGLGYTF. The DNA of the CDR3 is TGTGCCAGCAGAGGACAGGGCCTTGGCTACACCTTC.

This clone was detected only once. V and J are TRBV6-1 and TRBJ1-2; no clear D. V lost 0 bases, J lost 3 bases, and 8 bases lay in between. The CDR3 covers 14 residues. The germline CDR1 and CDR2 sequences are MNHNS and SASEGT. CDR3 sequence reads: CASSEARGYYGYTF. The CDR3 region has the DNA TGTGCCAGCAGTGAAGCACGAGGGTACTATGGCTACACCTTC.

V is TRBV10-3 and J is TRBJ1-6, with 10 bases identical to TRBD1. The germline V gene encodes CDR1 ENHRY and CDR2 SYGVKD. The CDR3 is 16 residues long. Unmatched junction bases numbered 8, after V lost 2 bases and J lost 10 bases. The CDR3 DNA reads as TGTGCCATCAGTGAGCCGCGAGGGACAGGGGTGTCACCCCTCCACTTT. The encoded protein is CAISEPRGTGVSPLHF.

V usage is TRBV4-1 and J usage is TRBJ1-1, with 8 bases fitting TRBD1. The CDR3 contains 16 residues. Germline assignment: CDR1 MGHRA and CDR2 YSYEKL. The J segment lost 0 bases and the V segment lost 4 bases, leaving 7 bases of the junction unmatched. In DNA, the CDR3 is TGCGCCAGCAGCCCGCGGACAGGGCCCCTGAACACTGAAGCTTTCTTT. Encoded protein: CASSPRTGPLNTEAFF.

The CDR3 region has the DNA TGTGCCAGCAGCTTCGAGGGGGCTGGGGGCTACACCTTC. This sequence encodes CASSFEGAGGYTF. The chain joins TRBV11-2 to TRBJ1-2, with 7 nucleotides matching TRBD1. With 3 bases clipped from V and 8 bases from J, the junction kept 6 bases outside the gene matches. The CDR3 covers 13 residues. Germline V CDR1 and CDR2: SGHAT, FQNNGV.

The DNA of the CDR3 is TGTGCCAGCAGCTTAGAGGGTTGGGGGGGCCCCAAGAGGTACAATGAGCAGTTCTTC. Protein sequence: CASSLEGWGGPKRYNEQFF. The rearrangement joins TRBV7-9 to TRBJ2-1; D is perhaps TRBD2 (7 bases). Per germline, CDR1 SEHNR and CDR2 FQNEAQ (reference sequence). This CDR3 is 19 amino acids long. Trimming removed 1 base at V and 4 bases at J, with 23 bases between.

The CDR3 loop reads CASSLGRRGVSNEQFF. The CDR3 bases are TGTGCCAGCAGCTTAGGGCGGCGGGGGGTAAGCAATGAGCAGTTCTTC. This chain connects TRBV7-3 to TRBJ2-1; 8 bases map to TRBD2. This CDR3 is built from 16 residues. Germline lookup yields CDR1 SGHTA and CDR2 FQGTGA. Trimming removed 2 bases from V and 6 bases from J; junction bases left unmatched: 9.

The genes are TRBV10-3 and TRBJ2-7, with D maybe TRBD1 (5 bases). Germline CDR1 ENHRY, CDR2 SYGVKD. CDR3 length equals 13 residues. V lost 2 bases and J lost 5, with 10 bases in between. In DNA, the CDR3 is TGTGCCATCAGTGAGACAGGAGACGACGAGCAGTACTTC. Translation: CAISETGDDEQYF.

V is TRBV4-3 and J is TRBJ2-1; 7 positions match TRBD2. V gave up 4 bases and J gave up 0 bases; unmatched junction bases: 3. CDR1 is LGHNA and CDR2 is YSLEER in the germline V gene. This CDR3 spans 15 amino acids. The CDR3 region is CASSRSGDSYNEQFF. The CDR3 nucleotides read TGCGCCAGCAGCCGGAGCGGGGACTCCTACAATGAGCAGTTCTTC.

V is TRBV2 and J is TRBJ2-7; 10 positions match TRBD1. CDR1 and CDR2 (germline): SNHLY, FYNNEI. V dropped 7 bases and J dropped 3; count of bases not matched to a gene: 6. This CDR3 comprises 14 residues. CDR3: CASTTGTGDYEQYF. CDR3 DNA: TGTGCCAGCACCACCGGGACAGGGGACTACGAGCAGTACTTC.

This chain connects TRBV5-1 to TRBJ2-7, with 9 positions matching TRBD1. With 0 bases clipped from V and 5 bases from J, the junction kept 9 bases outside the gene matches. Germline values: CDR1 SGHRS, CDR2 YFSETQ. The CDR3 contains 16 residues. CDR3 in DNA: TGCGCCAGCAGCTTGGCGGCGGGGACAGGGTCCCACGAGCAGTACTTC. Residues: CASSLAAGTGSHEQYF.

The sample holds a few counts of this clone. The gene calls are TRBV2 and TRBJ1-1; D gene ambiguous. V was trimmed by 8 bases and J by 6 bases, leaving 16 bases between them. This CDR3 is 13 amino acids long. Germline-derived CDR1 and CDR2 are SNHLY and FYNNEI. The CDR3 spells CASHDTIGAEAFF. In DNA form, the CDR3 reads TGTGCCAGCCACGACACGATCGGCGCTGAAGCTTTCTTT.

This chain links TRBV9 with TRBJ1-2, with 8 bases lining up with TRBD1. Trimming at V came to 0 bases and at J to 0 bases, leaving 10 bases not matched to a gene. The length of the CDR3 is 18 residues. The germline gives CDR1 SGDLS, CDR2 YYNGEE. The CDR3 sequence is CASSVGTGRRQPNYGYTF. CDR3 DNA: TGTGCCAGCAGCGTAGGGACAGGGCGGAGGCAGCCTAACTATGGCTACACCTTC.

The rearrangement joins TRBV2 to TRBJ1-2; D is unclear. CDR1 and CDR2 (germline): SNHLY, FYNNEI. This CDR3 is built from 11 residues. V shed 11 bases and J shed 7 bases, with 14 bases lying between them. The CDR3 nucleotides are TGTGCCGTTCGGGGTGACGGTGGCTACACCTTC. It translates to CAVRGDGGYTF.

With regard to this clone: One junction end does not reproduce the germline sequence, and a read error may be involved. J is TRBJ2-4 and V is TRBV6-1; a weak D match, TRBD1 (6 bases). This CDR3 contains 13 residues. Germline CDR1 reads MNHNS; CDR2 reads SASEGT. CDR3 DNA sequence: TGTGCCAGCAGTGAAGTGGACAGAGGGGTTCCGGACTTC. Encoded protein: CASSEVDRGVPDF.

In its sample, this clone was seen once. The V gene is TRBV6-5, the J gene TRBJ2-5, with 11 bases matching TRBD2. The germline V gene encodes CDR1 MNHEY and CDR2 SVGAGI. With V trimmed by 2 bases and J by 5 bases, 7 bases remained unmatched. The length of the CDR3 is 16 residues. The CDR3 reads CASSYLSGGAGETQYF. In nucleotides, the CDR3 is TGTGCCAGCAGTTACCTTAGCGGGGGGGCAGGGGAGACCCAGTACTTC.

The chain recombines TRBV18 with TRBJ1-5; tentative D call: TRBD1 (5 bases). Germline values: CDR1 KGHSH, CDR2 LQKENI. V was pared by 1 base and J by 7 bases, with 11 bases between. The CDR3 spans 14 residues. The CDR3 loop is CASSPLRQGQPQHF. The CDR3 DNA reads as TGTGCCAGCTCACCACTCCGGCAGGGACAGCCCCAGCATTTT.

This clone was counted only a few times. V is TRBV5-1 and J is TRBJ2-5; possibly TRBD2 for D (5 bases). The CDR3 is 13 amino acids. Germline CDR1 reads SGHRS; CDR2 reads YFSETQ. V was cut by 0 bases and J by 2 bases, with 5 bases left in between. CDR3 loop: CASSLGTQETQYF. DNA of the CDR3: TGCGCCAGCAGCTTGGGGACTCAAGAGACCCAGTACTTC.

The CDR3 nucleotides are TGTGCCATAACTCCCCACCCGGGACTAGTTTCGTCCATCGCCTCCGGGGAGCTGTTTTTT. Amino acids: CAITPHPGLVSSIASGELFF. The chain couples TRBV10-3 to TRBJ2-2; TRBD2 matches 8 bases. The CDR3 spans 20 residues. The V gene's germline CDR1 is ENHRY and CDR2 SYGVKD. V was clipped by 9 bases and J by 6 bases; unmatched bases: 27.

The V gene is TRBV19, the J gene TRBJ1-4; D is unresolved. This CDR3 is built from 14 residues. Germline lookup yields CDR1 LNHDA and CDR2 SQIVND (reference sequence). The ends were cut back, 3 bases at V and 8 bases at J, with 13 bases in the middle. CDR3 sequence reads: CASSIPGGLEKLFF. DNA of the CDR3: TGTGCCAGTAGTATCCCCGGCGGACTAGAAAAACTGTTTTTT.

The genes are TRBV2 and TRBJ1-5; TRBD1 matches 7 bases. This CDR3 spans 14 amino acids. CDR1 SNHLY and CDR2 FYNNEI come from the germline V gene. Unmatched junction bases numbered 8, after V lost 6 bases and J lost 6 bases. As DNA, the CDR3 is TGTGCCAGCAGCGACCGGACAGGACGTCAGCCCCAGCATTTT. The encoded protein is CASSDRTGRQPQHF.

The chain links TRBV10-2 to TRBJ2-7; TRBD2 aligns across 10 bases. The ends lost 3 bases at V and 6 bases at J; junction bases unmatched: 11. The length of the CDR3 is 16 residues. Per the germline V gene, CDR1 is WSHSY and CDR2 is SAAADI. The CDR3 coding sequence is TGCGCCAGCAGTGACCCAGGGAGCGGGGGGGCCTCCGAGCAGTACTTC. Protein: CASSDPGSGGASEQYF.

J is TRBJ1-2 and V is TRBV30; 9 nucleotides agree with TRBD1. The germline V gene encodes CDR1 GTSNPN and CDR2 SVGIG (reference sequence). With V trimmed by 5 bases and J by 7 bases, 5 bases remained unmatched. The CDR3 is made up of 12 amino acids. The CDR3 sequence: CAWGQGLGGYTF. CDR3 sequence (DNA): TGTGCCTGGGGACAGGGGCTGGGTGGCTACACCTTC.

This CDR3 reads CASSPIGLNEQFF. The CDR3 region has the DNA TGTGCCAGCTCACCAATAGGACTTAATGAGCAGTTCTTC. V usage is TRBV18 and J usage is TRBJ2-1; D perhaps matches TRBD2 (5 bases). The V and J ends lost 2 bases and 7 bases respectively, with 9 bases between them. The CDR3 loop spans 13 amino acids. Germline V CDR1 and CDR2: KGHSH, LQKENI.